A single TCR beta chain is shown here with its context. Its antigen remains unidentified. Cells sorted as Tregs were CD4+, CD25+ and CD127-/low. The study, taken as a whole, reports: Greatest tumor Treg TCR overlap was with tumor naive CD4+ cells. The TCR gene usage of tumor memory CD4+ T cells clustered together with blood and lymph node memory CD4+ cells and with lymph node naive CD4+ cells.

In TCRdb, the 5' RACE reads were re-called with MiXCR into one record per CDR3 protein. Here the sample spans over 45,000 distinct CDR3 sequences, roughly 25% being singletons. The specimen was tumor-infiltrating Tregs sorted from the breast tumor. The receptor comes from a female donor with breast cancer.

This chain's CDR3 is CASRNGLGNTGELFF. In nucleotides, the CDR3 is TGTGCCAGCAGAAACGGATTGGGGAACACCGGGGAGCTGTTTTTT. The chain uses TRBV6-2 or TRBV6-3 and TRBJ2-2; D remains ambiguous. The V and J ends lost 6 bases and 1 base respectively, with 12 bases between them. Germline V gene data show CDR1 as MNHEY and CDR2 as SVGEGT. This CDR3 region has 15 residues.